This is a list of T cell receptor beta chains from one sample in a study of identical twins. MiXCR, applied by TCRdb to the 5' RACE reads, yields one record per CDR3 protein. The table lists around 490,000 distinct CDR3 sequences, 20% to 25% of them singletons. Separately, the same data were catalogued under a study of yellow fever vaccine responses in identical twins.

The source material was CD4+ T cells sorted from blood. The receptor set was obtained from a woman in her late teens or twenties in good health. CDR3s include the opening cysteine and the closing phenylalanine or tryptophan. The D gene is left open where the match is weak. Size is stated for part of the rows, as once, few or many counts, or as a class when the clone is expanded.

v_gene: TRBV20-1; abundance: .; d_gene: .; j_gene: TRBJ2-2; CDR3nt: TGCAGTGCTAGAGATCTTTCTAGCGGGGAGCTGTTTTTT; CDR3aa: CSARDLSSGELFF
v_gene: TRBV10-3; abundance: few; d_gene: TRBD2; j_gene: TRBJ2-3; CDR3nt: TGTGCCATCAGTTCTGGACTAGCGGAGACGGATACGCAGTATTTT; CDR3aa: CAISSGLAETDTQYF
v_gene: TRBV4-1; abundance: .; d_gene: .; j_gene: TRBJ2-1; CDR3nt: TGCGCCAGCAGCCAAGATCGTCTGACCTCCGGTGAGCAGTTCTTC; CDR3aa: CASSQDRLTSGEQFF
v_gene: TRBV7-6; abundance: medium-sized; d_gene: .; j_gene: TRBJ2-7; CDR3nt: TGTGCCAGCAGCGTAGGCTCCAACGAGCAGTACTTC; CDR3aa: CASSVGSNEQYF
v_gene: TRBV20-1; abundance: .; d_gene: .; j_gene: TRBJ2-5; CDR3nt: TGCAGTGCTAGCCCCGGGACCACACAAGAGACCCAGTACTTC; CDR3aa: CSASPGTTQETQYF
v_gene: TRBV20-1; abundance: .; d_gene: .; j_gene: TRBJ2-5; CDR3nt: TGCAGTGCCGAGTTGGGGGGAGAGAAGACCCAGTACTTC; CDR3aa: CSAELGGEKTQYF
v_gene: TRBV5-6; abundance: .; d_gene: .; j_gene: TRBJ2-6; CDR3nt: TGTGCCAGCAGCTTTCGGGCCTCTGGGGCCAACGTCCTGACTTTC; CDR3aa: CASSFRASGANVLTF
v_gene: TRBV7-9; abundance: many; d_gene: .; j_gene: TRBJ1-2; CDR3nt: TGTGCCAGCAGCTTAGGGCAGTCCTATGGCTACACCTTC; CDR3aa: CASSLGQSYGYTF
v_gene: TRBV19; abundance: few; d_gene: .; j_gene: TRBJ1-5; CDR3nt: TGTGCCACCAGAAACAGGGTAGGGAGCAATCAGCCCCAGCATTTT; CDR3aa: CATRNRVGSNQPQHF
v_gene: TRBV28; abundance: .; d_gene: .; j_gene: TRBJ2-1; CDR3nt: TGTGCCAGCAGTTTGGGGGGTAGCGGAGCCTACAATGAGCAGTTCTTC; CDR3aa: CASSLGGSGAYNEQFF
v_gene: TRBV5-5; abundance: few; d_gene: TRBD1; j_gene: TRBJ2-6; CDR3nt: TGTGCCAGCAGCTTGGCCGGCAGGGGGCTTGGGGCCAACGTCCTGACTTTC; CDR3aa: CASSLAGRGLGANVLTF
v_gene: TRBV12-3/TRBV12-4; abundance: many; d_gene: .; j_gene: TRBJ2-5; CDR3nt: TGTGCCAGCAGTTTAAGGAGGATACAAGAGACCCAGTACTTC; CDR3aa: CASSLRRIQETQYF
v_gene: TRBV6-5; abundance: .; d_gene: TRBD1; j_gene: TRBJ1-1; CDR3nt: TGTGCCAGCAGTTACGGCCACGGGACAGGGTTCATGAACACTGAAGCTTTCTTT; CDR3aa: CASSYGHGTGFMNTEAFF
v_gene: TRBV2; abundance: few; d_gene: TRBD2; j_gene: TRBJ2-1; CDR3nt: TGTGCCAGCAAACTGGGACTAGCGGGGGGGGTTGGTGAGCAGTTCTTC; CDR3aa: CASKLGLAGGVGEQFF
v_gene: TRBV10-3; abundance: .; d_gene: .; j_gene: TRBJ2-3; CDR3nt: TGTGCCATCGGGCGCACAGATACGCAGTATTTT; CDR3aa: CAIGRTDTQYF
v_gene: TRBV20-1; abundance: .; d_gene: TRBD1; j_gene: TRBJ1-2; CDR3nt: TGCAGTGCTAACCAGGGGGCGATTGGAGGGAACTATGGCTACACCTTC; CDR3aa: CSANQGAIGGNYGYTF
v_gene: TRBV5-1; abundance: few; d_gene: .; j_gene: TRBJ2-5; CDR3nt: TGCGCCAGCAGCAGACCTTTAAGGGGGATAGAAGAGACCCAGTACTTC; CDR3aa: CASSRPLRGIEETQYF
v_gene: TRBV12-3/TRBV12-4; abundance: few; d_gene: TRBD2; j_gene: TRBJ2-1; CDR3nt: TGTGCCAGCAGTTCTCCTAGCGGGGGAACTAATGAGCAGTTCTTC; CDR3aa: CASSSPSGGTNEQFF
v_gene: TRBV28; abundance: .; d_gene: .; j_gene: TRBJ2-3; CDR3nt: TGTGCCAGCACCGGCGGGGCTAGGCCAGATACGCAGTATTTT; CDR3aa: CASTGGARPDTQYF
v_gene: TRBV5-1; abundance: many; d_gene: .; j_gene: TRBJ1-1; CDR3nt: TGCGCCAGCAGCTTGGGGGGGGCGGATAAGGAAGCTTTCTTT; CDR3aa: CASSLGGADKEAFF
v_gene: TRBV12-3/TRBV12-4; abundance: few; d_gene: TRBD2; j_gene: TRBJ2-2; CDR3nt: TGTGCCAGCAGTCAAGCGGGGGGGGTCACCGGGGAGCTGTTTTTT; CDR3aa: CASSQAGGVTGELFF
v_gene: TRBV12-3/TRBV12-4; abundance: few; d_gene: .; j_gene: TRBJ2-1; CDR3nt: TGTGCCAGCAGACAGGGCTTCAATGAGCAGTTCTTC; CDR3aa: CASRQGFNEQFF
v_gene: TRBV6-1; abundance: .; d_gene: TRBD1; j_gene: TRBJ1-2; CDR3nt: TGTGCCAGCAGCAAAAGTGGACAGGCAACTTATGGCTACACCTTC; CDR3aa: CASSKSGQATYGYTF
v_gene: TRBV20-1; abundance: .; d_gene: TRBD2; j_gene: TRBJ2-3; CDR3nt: TGCAGTGCAAATCCCGTGCGGGAGGTCTCAGATACGCAGTATTTT; CDR3aa: CSANPVREVSDTQYF
v_gene: TRBV12-3/TRBV12-4; abundance: .; d_gene: .; j_gene: TRBJ2-2; CDR3nt: TGTGCCAGCAGTTGGACAGCGAACACCGGGGAGCTGTTTTTT; CDR3aa: CASSWTANTGELFF
v_gene: TRBV7-9; abundance: once; d_gene: TRBD2; j_gene: TRBJ2-2; CDR3nt: TGTGCCAGCCGTTCAGCGGGGACGAACACCGGGGAGCTGTTTTTT; CDR3aa: CASRSAGTNTGELFF
v_gene: TRBV20-1; abundance: .; d_gene: .; j_gene: TRBJ1-2; CDR3nt: TGCAGTGCTAGACCACCAGACAGGTCCGTTGATGGCTACACCTTC; CDR3aa: CSARPPDRSVDGYTF
v_gene: TRBV6-5; abundance: .; d_gene: .; j_gene: TRBJ2-3; CDR3nt: TGTGCCAGCAGTTGGCGGCATACGCAGTATTTT; CDR3aa: CASSWRHTQYF
v_gene: TRBV27; abundance: few; d_gene: .; j_gene: TRBJ1-3; CDR3nt: TGTGCCAGCATTAATACAGGGTTTGGAAACACCATATATTTT; CDR3aa: CASINTGFGNTIYF
v_gene: TRBV3-1; abundance: few; d_gene: TRBD2; j_gene: TRBJ2-1; CDR3nt: TGTGCCAGCAGCCTCCCTCGGGTCCGAGCTAGCGGGATCCACAATGAGCAGTTCTTC; CDR3aa: CASSLPRVRASGIHNEQFF
v_gene: TRBV29-1; abundance: .; d_gene: TRBD2; j_gene: TRBJ2-2; CDR3nt: TGCAGCGTTACCGACTTACTAGCGGGCACCGGGGAGCTGTTTTTT; CDR3aa: CSVTDLLAGTGELFF
v_gene: TRBV7-8; abundance: .; d_gene: TRBD1; j_gene: TRBJ2-7; CDR3nt: TGTGCCAGCAGCCTCGGGACAGGGTTCGAGCAGTACTTC; CDR3aa: CASSLGTGFEQYF
v_gene: TRBV12-3/TRBV12-4; abundance: .; d_gene: .; j_gene: TRBJ2-1; CDR3nt: TGTGCCAGCAGTCCACCCTCAACGTGGGAGCAGTTCTTC; CDR3aa: CASSPPSTWEQFF